This T cell receptor (beta chain) derives from a study of Graves' ophthalmopathy and Graves' hyperthyroidism. Overall study: Peripheral blood was gathered at the point of initial diagnosis, before any treatment started. Findings and limits, study-wide: The majority of expanded thyroid clonotypes above 0.001 frequency also occurred in blood. Ophthalmopathy progression prediction by the model yielded a sensitivity of about 69% and a specificity of 72.22%.

The CDR3 covers 14 residues. Germline V gene sequence: CDR1 LNHDA, CDR2 SQIVND (reference sequence). The V end lost 5 bases, the J end lost 7 bases, and 18 bases lay between the germline ends. RNA transcripts served as template for amplifying TCR beta CDR3 sequences. First-round RT-PCR relied on HTBI primers, and a second-round multiplex PCR came next. Each CDR3 protein is one row after TCRdb ran MiXCR on the multiplex PCR reads. The sample shows 600,000 to 950,000 distinct CDR3 sequences, roughly 41% of them seen only once. Diagnostic conclusions were grounded in clinical symptoms, serum thyroxine, TRAb, thyroid ultrasound and orbital computed tomography. As to this clonotype: Its specificity is not known.

Source material: peripheral blood. This TCR came from an adult man with Graves' ophthalmopathy. The gene calls are TRBV19 and TRBJ2-7; possible D gene TRBD1, 6 bases. The DNA of the CDR3 is TGTGCCAGTAGTCTCCGGGACACATATGGGGAGCAGTACTTC. Translating gives CASSLRDTYGEQYF.